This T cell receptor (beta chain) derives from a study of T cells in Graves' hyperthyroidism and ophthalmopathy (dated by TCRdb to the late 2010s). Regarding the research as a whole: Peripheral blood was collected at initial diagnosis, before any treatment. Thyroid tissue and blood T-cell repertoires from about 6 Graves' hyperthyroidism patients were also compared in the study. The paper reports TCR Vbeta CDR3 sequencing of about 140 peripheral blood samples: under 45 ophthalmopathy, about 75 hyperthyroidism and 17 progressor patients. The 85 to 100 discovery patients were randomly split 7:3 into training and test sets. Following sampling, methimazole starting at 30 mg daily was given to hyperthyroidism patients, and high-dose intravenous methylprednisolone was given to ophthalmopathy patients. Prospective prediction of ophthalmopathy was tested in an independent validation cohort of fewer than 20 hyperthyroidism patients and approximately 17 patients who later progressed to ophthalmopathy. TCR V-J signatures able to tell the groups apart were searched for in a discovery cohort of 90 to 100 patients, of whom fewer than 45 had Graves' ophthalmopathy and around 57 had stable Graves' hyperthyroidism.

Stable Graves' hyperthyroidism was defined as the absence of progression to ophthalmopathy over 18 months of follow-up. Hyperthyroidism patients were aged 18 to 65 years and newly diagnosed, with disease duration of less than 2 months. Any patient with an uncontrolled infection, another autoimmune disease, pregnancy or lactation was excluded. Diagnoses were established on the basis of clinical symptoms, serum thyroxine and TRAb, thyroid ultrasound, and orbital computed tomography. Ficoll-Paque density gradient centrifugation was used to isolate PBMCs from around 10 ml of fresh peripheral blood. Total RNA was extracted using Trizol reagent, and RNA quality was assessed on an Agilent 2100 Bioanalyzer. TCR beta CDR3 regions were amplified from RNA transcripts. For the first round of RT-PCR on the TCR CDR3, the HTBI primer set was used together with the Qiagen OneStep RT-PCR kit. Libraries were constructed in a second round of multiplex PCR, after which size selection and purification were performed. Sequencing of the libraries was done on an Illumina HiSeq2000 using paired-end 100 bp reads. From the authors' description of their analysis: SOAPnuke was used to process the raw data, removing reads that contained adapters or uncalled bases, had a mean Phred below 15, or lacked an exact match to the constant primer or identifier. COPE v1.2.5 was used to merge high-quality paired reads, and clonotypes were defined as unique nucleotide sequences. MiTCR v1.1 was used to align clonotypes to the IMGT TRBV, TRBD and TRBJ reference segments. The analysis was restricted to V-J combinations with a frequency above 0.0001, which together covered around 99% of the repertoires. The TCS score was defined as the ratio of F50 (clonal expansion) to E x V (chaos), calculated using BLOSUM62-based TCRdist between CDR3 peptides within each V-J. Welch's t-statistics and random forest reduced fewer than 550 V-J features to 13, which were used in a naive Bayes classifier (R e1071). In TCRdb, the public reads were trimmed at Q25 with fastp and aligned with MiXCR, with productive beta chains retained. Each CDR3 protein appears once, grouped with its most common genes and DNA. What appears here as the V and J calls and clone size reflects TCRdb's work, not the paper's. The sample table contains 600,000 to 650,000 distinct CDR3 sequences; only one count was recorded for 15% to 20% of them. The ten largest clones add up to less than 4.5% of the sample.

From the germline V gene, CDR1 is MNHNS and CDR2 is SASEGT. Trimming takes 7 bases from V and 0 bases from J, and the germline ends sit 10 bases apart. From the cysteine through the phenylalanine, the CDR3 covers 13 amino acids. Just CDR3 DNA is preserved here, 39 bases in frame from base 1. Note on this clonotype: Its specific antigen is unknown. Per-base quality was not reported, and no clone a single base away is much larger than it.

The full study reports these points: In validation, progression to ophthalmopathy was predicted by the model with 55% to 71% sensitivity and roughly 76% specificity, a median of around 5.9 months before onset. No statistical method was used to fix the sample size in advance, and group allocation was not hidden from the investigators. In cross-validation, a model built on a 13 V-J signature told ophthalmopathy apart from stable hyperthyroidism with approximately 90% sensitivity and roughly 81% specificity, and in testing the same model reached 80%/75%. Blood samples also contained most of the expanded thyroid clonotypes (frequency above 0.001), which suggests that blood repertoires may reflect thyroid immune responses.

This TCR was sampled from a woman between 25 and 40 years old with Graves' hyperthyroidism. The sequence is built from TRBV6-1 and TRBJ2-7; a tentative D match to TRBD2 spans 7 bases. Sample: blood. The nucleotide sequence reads TGTGCCAGCATAGGGGGGGTCTCCTACGAGCAGTACTTC. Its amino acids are CASIGGVSYEQYF.